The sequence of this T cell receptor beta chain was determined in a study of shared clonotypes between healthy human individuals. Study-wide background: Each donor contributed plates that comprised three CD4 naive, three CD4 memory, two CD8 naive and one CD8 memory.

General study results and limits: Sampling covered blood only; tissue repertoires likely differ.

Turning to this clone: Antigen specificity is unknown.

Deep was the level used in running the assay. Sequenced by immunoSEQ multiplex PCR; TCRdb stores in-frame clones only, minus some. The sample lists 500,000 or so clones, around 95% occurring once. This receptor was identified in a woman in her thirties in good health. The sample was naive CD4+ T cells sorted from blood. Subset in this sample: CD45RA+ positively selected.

The CDR3 is CASSQELSHYEQYF. Written as DNA, the CDR3 is TGTGCCAGCAGCCAAGAACTCTCCCACTACGAGCAGTACTTC. The chain couples TRBV4-2 to TRBJ2-5; D not certain. TRBJ2-7 matches the DNA end more closely, so the J call is doubtful. This CDR3 is 14 amino acids long. Germline loops: CDR1 LGHNA, CDR2 YNFKEQ.